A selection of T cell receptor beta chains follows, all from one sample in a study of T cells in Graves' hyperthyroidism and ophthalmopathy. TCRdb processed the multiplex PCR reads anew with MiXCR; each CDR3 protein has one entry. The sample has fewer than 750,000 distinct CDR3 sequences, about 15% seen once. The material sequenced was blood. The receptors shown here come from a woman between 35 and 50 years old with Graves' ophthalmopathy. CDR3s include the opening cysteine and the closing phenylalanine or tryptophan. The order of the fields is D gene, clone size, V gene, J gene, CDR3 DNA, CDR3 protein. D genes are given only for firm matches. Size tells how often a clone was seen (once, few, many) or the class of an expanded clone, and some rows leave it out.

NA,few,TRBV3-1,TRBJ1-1,TGTGCCAGCAGCCAAGATCAGGAAGGGCCCCAAGTACGGACTGAAGCTTTCTTT,CASSQDQEGPQVRTEAFF
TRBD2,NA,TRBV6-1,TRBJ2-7,TGTGCCAGCAGTGGTCCAGCGGGAGGGCCCGAGCAGTACTTC,CASSGPAGGPEQYF
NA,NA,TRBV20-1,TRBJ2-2,TGCAGTGCTTTCGAAGCGGGCCGCCCGAACACCGGGGAGCTGTTTTTT,CSAFEAGRPNTGELFF
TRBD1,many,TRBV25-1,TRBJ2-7,TGTGCCAGCACGGGGACAGGGGGCGAGCAGTACTTC,CASTGTGGEQYF
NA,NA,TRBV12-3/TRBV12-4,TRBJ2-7,TGTGCCAGCAGTTTAAACCTCGGCCACGAGCAGTACTTC,CASSLNLGHEQYF
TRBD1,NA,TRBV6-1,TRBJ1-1,TGTGCCAGCAGTCCCCGGACAGGGCTCCAAGCTTTCTTT,CASSPRTGLQAFF
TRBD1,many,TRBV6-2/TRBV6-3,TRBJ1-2,TGTGCCAGCAGGGCCCGGACAGGGTTCAACTATGGCTACACCTTC,CASRARTGFNYGYTF
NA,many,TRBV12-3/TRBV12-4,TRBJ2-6,TGTGCCAGCAGCTCGTCCGGGGCCAACGTCCTGACTTTC,CASSSSGANVLTF
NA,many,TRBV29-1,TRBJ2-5,TGCAGCGTCCACAGGGAGCGAAAGACCCAGTACTTC,CSVHRERKTQYF
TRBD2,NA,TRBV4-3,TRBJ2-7,TGCGCCAGCAGCCAGGGGAGGGAGATCTCCTACGAGCAGTACTTC,CASSQGREISYEQYF
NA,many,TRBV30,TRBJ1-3,TGTGCCTGGAGTTCGCCCGGAAACACCATATATTTT,CAWSSPGNTIYF
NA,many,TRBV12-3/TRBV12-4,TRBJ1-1,TGTGCCAGCACCCTGGGGGCACTCCCCATGAACACTGAAGCTTTCTTT,CASTLGALPMNTEAFF
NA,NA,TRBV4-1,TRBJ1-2,TGTGCCAGCAGCGTCGGTAGGGTATATGGCTACACCTTC,CASSVGRVYGYTF
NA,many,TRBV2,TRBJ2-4,TGTGCCAGCAGTGGAGGGGGGATGAACATTCAGTACTTC,CASSGGGMNIQYF
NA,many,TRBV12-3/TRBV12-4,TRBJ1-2,TGTGCCAGTAGTCGGGATGGGGCAGATTATGGCTACACCTTC,CASSRDGADYGYTF
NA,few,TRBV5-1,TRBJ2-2,TGCGCCAGCAGCTTCTACGGGGATTCCACCGGGGAGCTGTTTTTT,CASSFYGDSTGELFF
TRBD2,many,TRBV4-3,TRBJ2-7,TGCGCCAGCAGCCAAGAACCCCCACTAGCGGGAGCCTACGAGCAGTACTTC,CASSQEPPLAGAYEQYF
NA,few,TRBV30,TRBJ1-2,TGTGCCTGGAGTAAGGGGACGGGTGGCTACACCTTC,CAWSKGTGGYTF
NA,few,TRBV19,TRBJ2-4,TGTGCCAGTAATCCCGGGACAAGCACTCTAGCCAAAAACATTCAGTACTTC,CASNPGTSTLAKNIQYF
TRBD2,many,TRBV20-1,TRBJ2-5,TGCAGTGCTAGAGGGACTAGCGGAAAACAAAGGAGGCAAGAGACCCAGTACTTC,CSARGTSGKQRRQETQYF
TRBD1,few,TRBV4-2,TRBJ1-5,TGTGCCAGCAGCCAAGAAAGGACAGGGGGTCGCCCGAATCAGCCCCAGCATTTT,CASSQERTGGRPNQPQHF
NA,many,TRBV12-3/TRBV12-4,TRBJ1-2,TGTGCCAGCAGTTTGGTGGGAGCAGGGGAGTATGTCTATGGCTACACCTTC,CASSLVGAGEYVYGYTF
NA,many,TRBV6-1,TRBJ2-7,TGTGCCAGCAGGGCTAGCAGCTCCTACGAGCAGTACTTC,CASRASSSYEQYF
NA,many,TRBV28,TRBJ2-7,TGTGCCAGCAGAATAGGGGGGCGGGTCGAGCAGTACTTC,CASRIGGRVEQYF
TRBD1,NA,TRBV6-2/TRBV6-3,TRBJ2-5,TGTGCCAGCCGGGACAGGGGACGCCGACCCCAGTACTTC,CASRDRGRRPQYF
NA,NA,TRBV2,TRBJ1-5,TGTGCCAGCACTGTTACGGAGGATCAGCCCCAGCATTTT,CASTVTEDQPQHF
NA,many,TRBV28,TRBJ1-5,TGTGCCAGCGTGGGACACGGGGCAGTTAGCAATCAGCCCCAGCATTTT,CASVGHGAVSNQPQHF
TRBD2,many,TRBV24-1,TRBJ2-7,TGTGCCACCAGTGTCGCCAGAAACGGGAGGTACGAGCAGTACTTC,CATSVARNGRYEQYF
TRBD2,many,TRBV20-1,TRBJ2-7,TGCAGTGCTAGGAGCGGGATACGTACCTACGAGCAGTACTTC,CSARSGIRTYEQYF
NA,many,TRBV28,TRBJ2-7,TGTGCCGGCAGTTTGCAGGGGTTCGAGCAGTACTTC,CAGSLQGFEQYF
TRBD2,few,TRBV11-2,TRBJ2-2,TGTGCCAGCAGCTTAAGGCTAGCGGACACCGGGGAGCTGTTTTTT,CASSLRLADTGELFF
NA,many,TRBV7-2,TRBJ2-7,TGTGCCAGCAGCTTAGCAGGAGGATCAGCTTACGAGCAGTACTTC,CASSLAGGSAYEQYF
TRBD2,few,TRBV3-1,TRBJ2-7,TGTGCCAGCAGCCAAGTCGGGCCTAGCGGACGATTCTACGAGCAGTACTTC,CASSQVGPSGRFYEQYF
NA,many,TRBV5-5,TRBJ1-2,TGTGCCAGCAGCCGGTTTTGGGGTAACTATGGCTACACCTTC,CASSRFWGNYGYTF
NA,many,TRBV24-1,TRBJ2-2,TGTGCCACCACCCCGACCAGGGACCCCGGGGCGGACACCGGGGAGCTGTTTTTT,CATTPTRDPGADTGELFF
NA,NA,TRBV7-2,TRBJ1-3,TGTGCCAGCAGACGTACAGATTCTGGAAACACCATATATTTT,CASRRTDSGNTIYF
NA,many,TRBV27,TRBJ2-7,TGTGCCAGCAGTTCGAGGGTAGAAGGCGAGCAGTACTTC,CASSSRVEGEQYF
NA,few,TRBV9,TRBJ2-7,TGTGCCAGCAGCGTAGAAGGGGCGAGCTACGAGCAGTACTTC,CASSVEGASYEQYF
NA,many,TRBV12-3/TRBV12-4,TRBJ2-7,TGTGCCAGCAGTTTAGACACAGCCTACGAGCAGTACTTC,CASSLDTAYEQYF
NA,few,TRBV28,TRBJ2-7,TGTGCCAGCAAACTCAATACCGGGACAACCTACGAGCAGTACTTC,CASKLNTGTTYEQYF
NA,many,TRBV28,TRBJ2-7,TGTGCCAGCAGGCGAGATAACTCGGGAACCTACGAGCAGTACTTC,CASRRDNSGTYEQYF